Following are 18 T cell receptor beta chains from one sample sequenced in a study of blood T cell repertoires in COVID-19. The assay was immunoSEQ multiplex PCR, and TCRdb's table has in-frame clones only and misses some. Of about 89,000 clones in the sample, 90% to 95% were seen once. The sample consisted of peripheral blood. These receptors were taken from a human donor with active COVID-19. The donor label of this sample is uncertain.

This clone occurred once. The chain joins TRBV25-1 to TRBJ1-4, with 7 bases aligning to TRBD1. CDR3 length equals 15 residues. CDR1 is MGHDK and CDR2 is SYGVNS in the germline V gene. Trimming took 4 bases from V and 5 from J; bases not matched to a gene: 7. The CDR3 region is CASSAWTGRNEKLFF. The CDR3 coding sequence is TGTGCCAGCAGTGCCTGGACAGGACGAAATGAAAAACTGTTTTTT.

The chain has TRBV19 and TRBJ2-1; D perhaps matches TRBD1 (5 bases). Germline assignment: CDR1 LNHDA and CDR2 SQIVND (reference sequence). V lost 4 bases and J 0 bases, leaving 13 bases between the germline ends. The CDR3 totals 16 residues. The CDR3 is CASSKTAQSSYNEQFF. In DNA, the CDR3 is TGTGCCAGTAGTAAGACAGCTCAGAGCTCCTACAATGAGCAGTTCTTC. The full variable domain, with the rest looked up from reference TRBV19 and TRBJ2-1, is DGGITQSPKYLFRKEGQNVTLSCEQNLNHDAMYWYRQDPGQGLRLIYYSQIVNDFQKGDIAEGYSVSREKKESFPLTVTSAQKNPTAFYLCASSKTAQSSYNEQFFGPGTRLTVL.

V gene TRBV18 combines with J gene TRBJ1-1; the D is unclear. Germline V gene lookup returns CDR1 KGHSH and CDR2 LQKENI. Trimming took off 2 bases at V and 1 base at J, with 5 bases between the two ends. There are 13 residues in the CDR3. For the CDR3, the DNA is TGTGCCAGCTCACCATCCGGGAACACTGAAGCTTTCTTT. It specifies CASSPSGNTEAFF. The full variable domain, its missing parts supplied by reference TRBV18 and TRBJ1-1, is NAGVMQNPRHLVRRRGQEARLRCSPMKGHSHVYWYRQLPEEGLKFMVYLQKENIIDESGMPKERFSAEFPKEGPSILRIQQVVRGDSAAYFCASSPSGNTEAFFGQGTRLTVV.

V and J are TRBV28 and TRBJ2-3; no clear D gene. This CDR3 comprises 12 residues. V was cut by 1 base and J by 9 bases, with 8 bases left in between. Germline lookup yields CDR1 MDHEN and CDR2 SYDVKM. The CDR3 loop is CASSLLPRTQYF. CDR3 coding DNA: TGTGCCAGCAGTTTATTGCCGCGGACGCAGTATTTT.

The chain links TRBV6-5 to TRBJ1-5; D may be TRBD1 (5 bases). Germline CDR1 is MNHEY and CDR2 is SVGAGI. The CDR3 contains 13 residues. The V end was cut by 7 bases, the J end by 2 bases, with 9 bases between. CDR3 protein: CASTGGGNQPQHF. The CDR3 DNA reads TGTGCCAGCACCGGGGGGGGCAATCAGCCCCAGCATTTT.

The V call is TRBV3-1 (or the pseudogene TRBV3-2), the J call TRBJ2-7; D possibly corresponds to TRBD1 (6 bases). Germline loops: CDR1 LGHDT, CDR2 YNNKEL (reference sequence). The CDR3 has 17 residues. V gave up 3 bases and J gave up 5 bases, with 23 bases separating them. As DNA, the CDR3 is TGTGCCAGCAGCCACCAAAGGGGAACAGGGAGTAGTAACGAGCAGTACTTC. Translating gives CASSHQRGTGSSNEQYF.

This sequence joins TRBV7-2 and TRBJ2-1; 8 bases agree with TRBD2. V lost 5 bases and J lost 1; bases outside the gene matches: 7. Germline values: CDR1 SGHTA, CDR2 FQGNSA. The CDR3 runs to 16 residues. Here the CDR3 DNA reads TGTGCCAGCAGCGAAGGAGCGGGGGTGTCCTACAATGAGCAGTTCTTC. Translating gives CASSEGAGVSYNEQFF. Combining the CDR3 with reference TRBV7-2 and TRBJ2-1 gives the whole variable domain GAGVSQSPSNKVTEKGKDVELRCDPISGHTALYWYRQSLGQGLEFLIYFQGNSAPDKSGLPSDRFSAERTGGSVSTLTIQRTQQEDSAVYLCASSEGAGVSYNEQFFGPGTRLTVL.

J is TRBJ2-7 and V is TRBV6-5; perhaps TRBD1 as D (6 bases). Germline V gene data show CDR1 as MNHEY and CDR2 as SVGAGI. Trimming cost V 2 bases and J 12 bases, with 14 bases left between them. CDR3 length: 12 amino acids. The CDR3, as DNA: TGTGCCAGCAGTTACCGAACAGGGAATTGGTACTTC. This gives the protein CASSYRTGNWYF.

This sequence joins TRBV2 and TRBJ2-2, with 8 bases matching TRBD1. V shed 9 bases, J shed 6 bases, and the junction held 3 bases outside the gene matches. Germline CDR1 SNHLY, CDR2 FYNNEI. The CDR3 is made up of 12 amino acids. In DNA, the CDR3 is TGTGCCAGTGGACAGGGCCCCGGGGAGCTGTTTTTT. The encoded protein is CASGQGPGELFF. Looking up the rest from reference TRBV2 and TRBJ2-2 gives the full variable domain: EPEVTQTPSHQVTQMGQEVILRCVPISNHLYFYWYRQILGQKVEFLVSFYNNEISEKSEIFDDQFSVERPDGSNFTLKIRSTKLEDSAMYFCASGQGPGELFFGEGSRLTVL.

This sequence joins TRBV6-2 or TRBV6-3 and TRBJ2-5; the match to TRBD2 covers 10 bases. With V trimmed by 7 bases and J by 0 bases, 14 bases remained unmatched. This CDR3 has 18 residues. Germline CDR1 and CDR2: MNHEY and SVGEGT. The DNA of the CDR3 is TGTGCCAGCAACCCCCTCGGGACTAGCGTCGCTCACCAAGAGACCCAGTACTTC. It codes for CASNPLGTSVAHQETQYF.

The chain is built from TRBV5-1 and TRBJ2-5; TRBD2 might be the D (6 bases). This CDR3 contains 14 residues. Germline CDR1 is SGHRS and CDR2 is YFSETQ. V was shortened by 0 bases and J by 5 bases, with 11 bases between the two germline ends. This chain's CDR3 is CASSLGKGRETQYF. The CDR3 nucleotides read TGCGCCAGCAGCTTGGGTAAAGGGAGGGAGACCCAGTACTTC.

The chain uses TRBV6-4 and TRBJ1-1; tentatively, D is TRBD1 (6 bases). V was pared by 9 bases and J by 0 bases, with 11 bases between. This CDR3 contains 13 residues. The germline CDR1 and CDR2 sequences are MRHNA and SNTAGT. CDR3: CASARGMNTEAFF. CDR3 DNA sequence: TGTGCCAGTGCCAGGGGCATGAACACTGAAGCTTTCTTT.

The CDR3 DNA reads as TGTGCCACCAGTGGAGGCTTCACAGATACGCAGTATTTT. Translation: CATSGGFTDTQYF. The rearrangement joins TRBV24-1 to TRBJ2-3; the D is unclear. CDR1 and CDR2 from the germline V gene are KGHDR and SFDVKD. V lost 5 bases and J 2 bases, leaving 7 bases between the germline ends. CDR3 length: 13 amino acids.

The chain recombines TRBV18 with TRBJ1-5; 8 bases line up with TRBD1. This CDR3 has 17 amino acids. V was clipped by 6 bases and J by 4 bases; unmatched bases: 14. CDR1 is KGHSH and CDR2 is LQKENI in the germline V gene. CDR3 in amino acids: CASSPGTGVIRNQPQHF. CDR3 sequence (DNA): TGTGCCAGCTCGCCCGGGACAGGAGTAATCCGTAATCAGCCCCAGCATTTT.

This chain links TRBV6-6 with TRBJ2-1; D possibly corresponds to TRBD1 (6 bases). The CDR3 contains 15 residues. The V gene's germline CDR1 is MNHNY and CDR2 SVGAGI (reference sequence). V lost 11 bases and J lost 1, with 18 bases in between. CDR3 loop: CALGGGYKSYNEQFF. DNA of the CDR3: TGTGCCCTAGGTGGGGGCTACAAATCCTACAATGAGCAGTTCTTC.

The chain couples TRBV29-1 to TRBJ1-5, with 9 bases lining up with TRBD1. The germline CDR1 and CDR2 sequences are SQVTM and ANQGSEA. The CDR3 covers 12 residues. Trimming at V came to 5 bases and at J to 5 bases, leaving 1 base not matched to a gene. This CDR3 is CSVRQGDQPQHF. In DNA, the CDR3 is TGCAGCGTTAGACAGGGGGATCAGCCCCAGCATTTT.

The gene calls are TRBV20-1 and TRBJ1-1; D is uncertain. Between the trimmed V and J ends, which lost 3 bases and 7 bases, there was a span of 21 bases. This CDR3 is built from 15 residues. Per the germline V gene, CDR1 is DFQATT and CDR2 is SNEGSKA (reference sequence). CDR3 loop: CSASGGIGIRNEAFF. The CDR3 bases are TGCAGTGCTAGTGGTGGGATCGGGATCCGTAATGAAGCTTTCTTT.

The chain carries TRBV24-1 and TRBJ2-5; 8 bases fit TRBD2. The CDR3 runs 16 residues. The V and J ends lost 2 bases and 0 bases, in that order; junction bases with no gene match: 4. Germline V gene data show CDR1 as KGHDR and CDR2 as SFDVKD. The chain's CDR3 is CATSDSGGAYQETQYF. The DNA for the CDR3 is TGTGCCACCAGTGATTCGGGGGGGGCCTACCAAGAGACCCAGTACTTC.